This TCR beta chain was sequenced in a study of T cells after posttransplantation cyclophosphamide (dated by TCRdb to the mid-2010s). Study-wide context: T cell repertoire reconstitution was tracked by TRB sequencing after myeloablative bone marrow transplantation in which posttransplantation cyclophosphamide was used as GVHD prophylaxis. Antigen receptor sequencing was done on samples from 35 PTCy-treated patients and from around 15 related bone marrow donors of those patients. TRA and TRB clonality were tightly correlated in 9 or 10 samples, so subsequent TCR analyses focused on TRB only. Up to roughly 3 additional blood samples from 2 to 5.2 years after transplant were also TRB-sequenced in 3 patients, as was pretransplant blood from several patients. TRB sequencing was performed on blood from all 35 or so PTCy patients with 1-year posttransplant specimens. Public TRB sequences were queried against a database of over 3,500 sequences associated with responses to pathogens, tumor antigens, self-antigens and alloantigens. General conclusions and limits of the study: Across a few dozen patients, TRB clonality was highly associated with recipient CMV seropositivity and CMV reactivation, and diversity in PTCy patients was similar to diversity in CNI/methotrexate controls. The TRB repertoires of T cells infiltrating skin or GI tract showed only limited overlap with the TRB repertoires of T cells in blood. At 1-2 months, donor-recipient similarity was low but rose over the first year, and the later blood repertoires were often dominated by donor CD8+ memory clones.

With regard to this clone: The target of this receptor is not known. Base-call qualities are not available, and no considerably larger clone is one nucleotide away.

Genomic DNA was the input for TRB sequencing, which was run either with the immunoSEQ assay at survey resolution or with the hsTCRB kit. In the paper's pipeline: The immunoSEQ software handled initial read processing, and the LymphoSeq R package was used for repertoire analyses. For each TRB dataset, clonality was calculated as 1 minus normalized Shannon entropy, and the Gini coefficient was computed as well. Phenotypes of unsorted samples were inferred by mapping TRB sequences from sorted subsets of the recipient or donor onto unsorted samples of the same recipient. Not all clones reach the TCRdb copy of this immuneACCESS table, which keeps in-frame sequences only. Checked studies attribute under half of the gap to unresolved V genes and leave the rest unexplained. Clone size and V and J calls were adopted from that table, with D and trimming inferred from the DNA. This sample is represented by fewer than 40,000 clones; 85% to 95% of them were singletons. The ten largest account for over 0.2% of the sample.

The CDR1 and CDR2 encoded by the germline V gene are SGHRS and YFSETQ. Trimming removed 0 bases from V and 5 bases from J, leaving 11 bases between the germline ends. The CDR3, from cysteine to phenylalanine, totals 15 residues. Solely the CDR3 DNA is kept, with 45 bases framed from the first base. Naive T cells were defined as viable CD3+CD4+ or CD3+CD8+ cells that were CCR7+CD45RA+CD45RO-CD95-CD27+CD28+. On the day of marrow donation, related bone marrow donors gave peripheral blood samples. Peripheral blood and bone marrow mononuclear cells were isolated by Ficoll-Hypaque density centrifugation and cryopreserved. FACS on a FACSAria II was used to sort CD4+ and CD8+ T cells, including the naive and memory subsets.

The clonotype comes from a woman aged 60-75 years in good health, CMV-negative, and a related stem cell transplant donor. This chain is built from TRBV5-1 and TRBJ2-2; D gene: possibly TRBD1, on 6 matching bases. Specimen: naive CD4+ T cells sorted from PBMCs. The sequenced DNA is TGCGCCAGCAGCTTGGGGGACATAACGACCGGGGAGCTGTTTTTT. This codes for CASSLGDITTGELFF.